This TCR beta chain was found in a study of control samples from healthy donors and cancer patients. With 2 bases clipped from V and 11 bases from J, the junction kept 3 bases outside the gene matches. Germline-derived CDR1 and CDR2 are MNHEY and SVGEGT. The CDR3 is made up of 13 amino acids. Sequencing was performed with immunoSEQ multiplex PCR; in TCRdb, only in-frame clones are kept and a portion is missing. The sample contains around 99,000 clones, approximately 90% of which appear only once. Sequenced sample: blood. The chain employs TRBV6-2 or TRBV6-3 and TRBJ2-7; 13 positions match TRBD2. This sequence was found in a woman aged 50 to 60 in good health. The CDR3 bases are TGTGCCAGCAGTTACCGCGGACTAGCGGGGGAGTACGTC. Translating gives CASSYRGLAGEYV.